The clone carrying this T cell receptor (beta chain) was counted a single time. This record belongs to a study of blood T cells in healthy people across ages. The CDR3 spans 15 residues. The germline CDR1 and CDR2 sequences are MNHEY and SMNVEV (reference sequence). V lost 0 bases to trimming and J lost 1 base, with 8 bases between them. Primed by a sample-barcoded 5' primer and a J-beta primer mix, a second PCR proceeded for 7 to 11 cycles. From the 5' RACE reads, TCRdb called clonotypes with MiXCR, one entry per CDR3 protein. The table records about 1.5 million distinct CDR3 sequences, less than 45% of them present only once. The study recruited healthy Caucasian donors from Russia who were aged about 6 to 95. Staff drew 8 to 10 milliliters of peripheral blood from each donor.

Sequenced input: blood. This clonotype originated in a young woman in good health. The V call is TRBV27, the J call TRBJ2-3, with D possibly matching TRBD1 (5 bases). The CDR3 loop reads CASSLSRQRTDTQYF. CDR3 coding DNA: TGTGCCAGCAGTTTATCGCGACAGCGCACAGATACGCAGTATTTT.